This T cell receptor beta chain was identified in a study of T cell responses to AZD1222 COVID-19 vaccine. At the level of the study: Both about-4-week and about-12-week second-dose recipients were combined. General study results and limits: Clonal diversity may have been underestimated, and the donors were mostly white British, with more females than males. CD4 TCRs linked to vaccination spanned spike, dominating at 160-218 and 743-854. An increase in Spike-specific TCR breadth and depth was observed after two AZD1222 doses.

Clones were sequenced by immunoSEQ multiplex PCR, and TCRdb holds only the in-frame ones, with some missing. The profile shows 95,000 to 150,000 clones, about 90% of them singletons. About this clone: What it binds is not known.

CDR3 length: 14 amino acids. Trimming removed 7 bases from V and 7 bases from J; junction bases left unmatched: 7. CDR1 LNHDA and CDR2 SQIVND come from the germline V gene (reference sequence). The sequences come from peripheral blood, collected on day 0 of AZD1222 vaccination. This chain connects TRBV19 to TRBJ1-6; 7 bases line up with TRBD1. The receptor's source is an adult in good health. DNA of the CDR3: TGTGCCAGTACCCAGGGGGAAGGAAATTCACCCCTCCACTTT. It yields the protein CASTQGEGNSPLHF.